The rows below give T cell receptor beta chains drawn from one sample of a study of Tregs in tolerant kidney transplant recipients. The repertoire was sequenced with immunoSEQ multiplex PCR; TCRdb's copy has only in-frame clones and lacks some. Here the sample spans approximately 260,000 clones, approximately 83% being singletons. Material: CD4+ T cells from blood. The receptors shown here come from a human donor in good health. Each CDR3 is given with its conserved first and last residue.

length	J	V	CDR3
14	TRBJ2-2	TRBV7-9	CASSLTGVTGELFF
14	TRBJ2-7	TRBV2	CASSDGTGPYEQYF
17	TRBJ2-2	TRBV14	CASSQDLIGQNTGELFF
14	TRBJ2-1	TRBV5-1	CASSFDRLYNEQFF
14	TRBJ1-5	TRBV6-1	CASSPHDRNQPQHF
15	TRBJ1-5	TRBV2	CASSDTGSFNQPQHF
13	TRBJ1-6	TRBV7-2	CASSAQNNSPLHF
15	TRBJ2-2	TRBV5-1	CASSPGLGNTGELFF
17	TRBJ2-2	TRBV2	CASTMPGLAENTGELFF
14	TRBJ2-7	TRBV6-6	CASTRQRTSYEQYF
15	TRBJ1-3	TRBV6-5	CASSYSTRARNTIYF
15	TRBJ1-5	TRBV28	CASNAPTGSNQPQHF
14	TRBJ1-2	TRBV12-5	CASGLRSGVYGYTF
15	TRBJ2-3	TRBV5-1	CASSLGGRSTDTQYF
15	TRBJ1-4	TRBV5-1	CASSGTGTTNEKLFF
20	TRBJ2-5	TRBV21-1	CASSKEMGTSGAVPQETQYF
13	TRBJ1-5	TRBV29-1	CSVIQGSNQPQHF
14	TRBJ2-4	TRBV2	CASSDQLLAGIQYF
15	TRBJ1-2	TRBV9	CASSVDGTGGYGYTF
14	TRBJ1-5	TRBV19	CASTQSGINQPQHF
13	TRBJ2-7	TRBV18	CASSQSKGYEQYF
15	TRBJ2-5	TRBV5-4	CASSLAGPATETQYF
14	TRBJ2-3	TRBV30	CAWSRATSTDTQYF
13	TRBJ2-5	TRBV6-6	CASTNTGLETQYF
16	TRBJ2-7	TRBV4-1	CASSQDRTPVYYEQYF
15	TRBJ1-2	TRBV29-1	CSVGGGGFENYGYTF
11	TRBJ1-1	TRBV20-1	CSPSMGTEAFF
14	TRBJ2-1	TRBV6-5	CASSYSRGPGEQFF
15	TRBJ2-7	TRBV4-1	CASSRVGAGTYEQYF
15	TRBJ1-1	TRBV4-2	CASSQRDRENTEAFF
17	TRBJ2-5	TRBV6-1	CASSGISGGSYQETQYF
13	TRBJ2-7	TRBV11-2	CASSSYVSYEQYF
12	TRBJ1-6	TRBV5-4	CASSGGDSPADF
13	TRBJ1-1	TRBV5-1	CASSATLGTEAFF
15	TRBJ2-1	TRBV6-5	CASSYAGGSYNEQFF
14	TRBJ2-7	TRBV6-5	CATTVGRGMDEQYF
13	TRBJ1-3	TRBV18	CASSPMSGNTIYF
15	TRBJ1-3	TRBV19	CASSDWSPTGNTIYF
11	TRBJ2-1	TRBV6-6	CASSVRTGQFF
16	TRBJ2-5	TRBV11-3	CASSPDQHGGQETQYF
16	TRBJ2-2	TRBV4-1	CASSHPAGGDTGELFF
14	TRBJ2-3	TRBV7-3	CASSLRQSTDTQYF
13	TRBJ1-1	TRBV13	CASSKQRNTEAFF
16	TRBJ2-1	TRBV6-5	CASSSPLALSYNEQFF
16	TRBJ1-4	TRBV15	CATSGGDSSTNEKLFF
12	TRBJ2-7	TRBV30	CAWKTPRYEQYF
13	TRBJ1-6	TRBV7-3	CASSLTPGSPLHF
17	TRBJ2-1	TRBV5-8	CASSSTPTWSSYNEQFF
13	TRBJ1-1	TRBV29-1	CSVLGTMNTEAFF
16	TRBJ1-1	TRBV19	CASSMPLNRMNTEAFF
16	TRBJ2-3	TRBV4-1	CASSFGTGSSTDTQYF
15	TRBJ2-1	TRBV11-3	CASSSRDSEGGEQFF
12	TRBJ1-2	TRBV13	CAGLRDPYGYTF
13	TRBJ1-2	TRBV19	CASSPEREGGYTF
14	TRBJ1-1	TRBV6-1	CASTAGGGTTEAFF